These 6 T cell receptor beta chains originate from one sample sequenced in a study of T cell repertoires in cytomegalovirus infection. TCRdb analysed the reads with MiXCR anew, one entry per CDR3 protein. The table records about 920,000 distinct CDR3 sequences, 31% of them present only once. No antigen is known for these receptors. The input for sequencing was cultured CD8+ T cells from PBMCs, taken from culture after CMV antigen stimulation. Every receptor here comes from a human donor in good health (CMV status not recorded). Some clones in this sample may be carry-over from other donors' samples.

In its sample, this clonotype was seen many times. The CDR3 reads CASSANLQGDRAEAFF. The CDR3 DNA is TGTGCCAGCAGCGCCAATTTACAGGGGGATAGAGCTGAAGCTTTCTTT. This chain links TRBV7-9 with TRBJ1-1, with 8 bases identical to TRBD1. This CDR3 contains 16 residues. V was clipped by 5 bases and J by 6 bases; unmatched bases: 14. Germline V gene data show CDR1 as SEHNR and CDR2 as FQNEAQ (reference sequence).

The chain links TRBV7-8 to TRBJ2-4; 14 bases align to TRBD2. CDR1 and CDR2 (germline): SGHVS, FQNEAQ. Trimming took 2 bases from V and 7 from J; bases not matched to a gene: 4. CDR3 length: 16 residues. The CDR3 DNA is TGTGCCAGCAGCTTAATGGGACTAGCGGGGGTGAACATTCAGTACTTC. It specifies CASSLMGLAGVNIQYF.

This clonotype was observed many times. The chain carries TRBV4-1 and TRBJ1-6; D perhaps matches TRBD1 (6 bases). This CDR3 contains 14 residues. The V gene's germline CDR1 is MGHRA and CDR2 YSYEKL. V lost 0 bases to trimming and J lost 11 bases, with 11 bases between them. CDR3 protein: CASSQERGQPPLHF. The CDR3, as DNA: TGCGCCAGCAGCCAAGAAAGAGGACAGCCACCCCTCCACTTT.

Only a few counts were recorded for this clonotype. V and J are TRBV5-6 and TRBJ2-5, with TRBD2 matching 8 bases. The CDR3 runs to 12 residues. Losses at the gene ends were 4 bases for V and 8 bases for J; bases not matched to a gene: 4. The germline CDR1 and CDR2 sequences are SGHDT and YYEEEE. CDR3 DNA sequence: TGTGCCAGCAGCCCTGGACTAGCAACCCAGTACTTC. It translates to CASSPGLATQYF. Combining the CDR3 with reference TRBV5-6 and TRBJ2-5 gives the whole variable domain DAGVTQSPTHLIKTRGQQVTLRCSPKSGHDTVSWYQQALGQGPQFIFQYYEEEERQRGNFPDRFSGHQFPNYSSELNVNALLLGDSALYLCASSPGLATQYFGPGTRLLVL.

The chain combines TRBV6-5 with TRBJ2-2; D possibly corresponds to TRBD1 (6 bases). The CDR3 extends over 14 amino acids. Germline values: CDR1 MNHEY, CDR2 SVGAGI. Trimming cost V 6 bases and J 3 bases, with 11 bases left between them. This CDR3 is CASSPQGYTGELFF. The CDR3 DNA follows: TGTGCCAGCAGCCCACAGGGATACACCGGGGAGCTGTTTTTT.

This clonotype has a count of ten or more. The rearrangement joins TRBV4-2 to TRBJ1-5, with D possibly being TRBD1 (5 bases). The CDR3 is made up of 18 amino acids. Germline CDR1 reads LGHNA; CDR2 reads YNFKEQ. V was cut by 0 bases and J by 5 bases, with 20 bases left in between. The chain's CDR3 is CASSQEGAQGPFYQPQHF. The CDR3 coding sequence is TGTGCCAGCAGCCAAGAAGGGGCGCAGGGCCCTTTTTATCAGCCCCAGCATTTT.